The TCR beta chain described here comes from a study of cytomegalovirus exposure and HLA in healthy donors (dated by TCRdb to 2016 to 2017). The study in broad terms: An earlier analysis of approximately 640 of the donors reported about 250 Gb of sequence data and around 110 million unique TCR beta sequences from roughly 180 million T cells. An early release covering around 630 HLA-typed donors comprised about 300 gigabases of sequencing data and roughly 85 million unique TCR sequences. The genetic ancestry cluster associated with self-reported Caucasian donors included over 65% of the roughly 380 genotyped donors. The aim of the study was to test whether cataloging public T cell receptors could identify signatures of past pathogen exposure. The study used immunosequencing to profile the T cell repertoires of several hundred subjects and linked those repertoires to cytomegalovirus serostatus. A separate validation cohort of some 130 different subjects was used in addition to the approximately 640-subject first cohort. The study combined high-throughput TCR immunosequencing, statistical association of individual TCRs with disease status, and machine learning to predict cytomegalovirus infection status. A later analysis re-analyzed previously published TCR beta repertoires from about 600 donors and added high-resolution HLA genotyping to study TCR occurrence patterns. The later analysis used no new phenotypic data to find candidate immune exposures, relying instead on TCR beta sequences and their occurrence across donors. To decide whether each TCR beta V gene segment behaved as functional or pseudogenic, an earlier analysis of 587 of the donors relied on high-throughput TCR beta sequencing. Donor age, sex, ethnicity and CMV serostatus were compiled alongside the repertoire data. A later genetic analysis took genome-wide SNP genotypes for about 65% of the roughly 670 donors and used that subset as a discovery cohort. Every discovery cohort repertoire had been produced on one sequencing platform. HLA typing covered class I and class II loci at four-digit resolution. Typing coverage differed by locus: A, B, C, DRB1 and DQB1 were typed in about 620-630 donors, DQA1 in about 510, DPA1 in some 570, and DPB1 in 472. Roughly 5 DR-DQ haplotypes were treated as single units for association and clustering because of strong linkage in the cohort. Across some 400 genotyped donors of the cohort, an average of roughly 250,000 unique TCR beta nucleotide sequences per donor were sequenced, and 15% to 20% of those sequences were non-productive.

Details on this clone: What this receptor recognizes is not known. Base qualities are not provided; no much larger clone lies one nucleotide away.

In total, over 600 healthy bone marrow donors made up the cohort. At the time of sampling, every cohort member was nominally healthy, though immune exposures that went unrecorded were likely present. The donor tested CMV seropositive, placing the donor among the 290 or so seropositive members of the cohort. A peripheral blood sample was provided by each donor, and peripheral blood mononuclear cells were used for TCR beta sequencing. The Qiagen DNeasy Blood Extraction Kit was used to extract genomic DNA from the blood cell samples. Study-wide conclusions, independent of this receptor: A later analysis associated 15,000 to 20,000 TCR beta sequences with specific HLA alleles at a false discovery rate of 0.05. In this cohort, only TCR beta chains were sequenced, and detectable features were limited by the absence of alpha or paired-chain data. Because some donors lacked HLA typing at each locus, the association tests relied only on the typed subset. Most TCR sequences were observed very rarely across donors, whereas some public TCRs were present in many individuals. The study gave a list of about 150 TCR beta chains associated with cytomegalovirus. According to a later genetic analysis, donors in an Asian-associated ancestry cluster had fewer N-insertions in productive TCRs than the approximately 650-donor mean. According to a later analysis, most CMV-associated TCR beta chains appeared to be HLA-restricted, and the HLA associations seemed to be driven largely by CMV exposure. A later analysis found that TCR association rates varied across HLA loci, with DRB1 alleles showing the most associated TCRs and HLA-C alleles the fewest. Correlated functional status among segregating V segments might be attributable to linkage disequilibrium, but an unknown experimental factor could not be ruled out. When HLA alleles, especially DR and DQ, strongly co-occurred, attributing TCR associations to individual alleles was difficult. A further reported finding was that TCR beta sequences accurately predicted the HLA-A and HLA-B alleles for most subjects in the first cohort. In a later analysis, HLA-associated TCR beta chains showed more clonal expansion and lower generation probabilities than non-associated chains that were equally common. The only immune exposure information available for the cohort was CMV serostatus. A group of highly shared sequence variants was considered likely to be a technical artifact of the sequencing pipeline. Because counts were too low, 15 to 20 rarely observed V segments, including chromosome 9 orphons, were excluded from the earlier analysis of 587 of the donors. In vitro tests confirmed that a few of the cytomegalovirus-associated TCR beta chains recognize cytomegalovirus antigens. Several of the top co-occurrence clusters appeared to be linked to parvovirus B19, influenza, CMV and Epstein-Barr virus, according to a later analysis. According to the authors, the approach could potentially be generalized to other disease states and immunological phenotypes. Presence/absence analyses assumed roughly uniform sequencing depth across donors, an assumption that may not hold. In a later genetic analysis, a missense DCLRE1C variant was associated with V-gene and J-gene trimming of TCR beta chains, and the association was replicated in an independent cohort. An earlier analysis of approximately 590 of the donors showed that most TCR beta V segments appeared in productive rearrangements either about 90% or about 30% of the time, which broadly matched IMGT annotations. Cytomegalovirus status was reported to be diagnosed by the classifier with high specificity and sensitivity in both the original and validation cohorts. Some IMGT-functional V segments, including TRBV6-2 and TRBV6-3, could not be distinguished by the 87-base-pair reads and were therefore excluded.

CDR1 SGHRS and CDR2 YFSETQ are derived from the germline V gene. The CDR3 starts with the cysteine, ends with the phenylalanine, and has 12 residues. CDR3 DNA only is kept here, 36 bases in frame from base 1. The junction carries 11 bases between V and J, which are trimmed by 4 bases and 7 bases respectively. Receptors were amplified or captured by the immunoSEQ multiplex PCR assay. A mixture of 60 forward primers for TCR Vbeta segments and 13 reverse primers for TCR Jbeta segments was used in the multiplex PCR. A multiplex PCR assay on genomic DNA amplified the CDR3 region of rearranged TCR beta genes. The amplified TCR beta libraries were sequenced on the Illumina HiSeq System as 87-base-pair reads. Under the source paper's analysis protocol: In a later analysis, some 80 million unique TCR beta chains were counted across the approximately 640 repertoires, and around 11 million of these chains were shared by at least two donors. To remove PCR and sequencing errors, raw reads were error-corrected and collapsed into unique sequences using a nearest-neighbor algorithm that merged closely related sequences. CDR3 sequences were aligned to IMGT reference sequences to assign V, D and J gene segments. For a sequence to be retained, at least a six-nucleotide match to both a V gene segment and a J gene segment was required. A rearrangement counted as productive if the CDR3 had no stop codons and remained in frame with V and J, and every other rearrangement counted as non-productive. CDR3 was defined according to IMGT convention as the region running from the second conserved V-encoded cysteine to the conserved J-encoded phenylalanine. The earlier analysis of about 530 of the donors excluded any sequence lacking an unambiguous match to a single V gene segment. In an earlier analysis of a few hundred of the donors, V segments were called functional above 56.7% productive rearrangements and were called segregating when the between-donor standard deviation exceeded 5%. To diagnose cytomegalovirus status from the catalog of TCR beta chain sequences, a statistical classification framework was built. A later analysis assigned V and J genes by comparing TCR nucleotide sequences with IMGT/GENE-DB human TR gene sequences. In a later analysis, CDR3 sequences and most-parsimonious VDJ recombination scenarios were assigned using the TCRdist pipeline. A later analysis defined each TCR beta chain by its CDR3 amino acid sequence plus V-gene family, and excluded reads lacking a unique V-gene family. As a way to deal with suspected cross-contamination and a sequencing artifact, a later analysis dropped 450 to 600 nucleotide sequences that were highly shared and had low generation probability. In a later analysis, a clonal expansion index was calculated for each public chain from normalized within-repertoire ranks of inferred template counts. A later analysis computed generation probabilities with a VDJ recombination model fitted to out-of-frame rearrangements, and checked the results against IGoR. In a later analysis, hypergeometric tests were used to score TCR-TCR, TCR-HLA and TCR-CMV co-occurrence, with a repertoire-size bias correction applied to TCR pairs. False discovery rates were estimated in a later analysis by permuting HLA or CMV assignments 20 times. In a later analysis, co-occurring TCRs were grouped using DBSCAN, with TCRdist sequence similarity added in when clustering inside HLA-allele-positive subsets. Repertoires with fewer than 30,000 or more than 120,000 public chains were left out of co-occurrence clustering, as were five repertoires with anomalous nucleotide sharing. This immuneACCESS table, as held by TCRdb, lists in-frame sequences with V and J called but not all clones. Of the missing ones, under half trace to an unresolved V gene in checked studies; the others have no known cause. That table is the source of V, J and clone size, and D and trimming were worked out from the DNA. This sample lists 150,000 to 200,000 clones; roughly four fifths were detected once. The ten most abundant clones make up 8.5% of the sample.

The sequence is built from TRBV5-1 and TRBJ1-2; TRBD1 might be the D gene, on 5 matching bases. The sequence was collected from a male donor in good health and CMV-seropositive. Sequencing used PBMCs. The sequence in DNA is TGCGCCAGCAGCGTGGATCAGGGTGGCTACACCTTC. Its translation is CASSVDQGGYTF.